The next 32 T cell receptor beta chains were all read from a single sample in a study of PD-1 blockade in mismatch repair-deficient tumors. Clones were sequenced by immunoSEQ multiplex PCR, and TCRdb holds only the in-frame ones, with some missing. There are approximately 9,300 clones in the sample; 85% to 95% occur only once, and 9.7% lies in the top ten. Their antigen targets remain unknown. The time point: approximately 11-day in vitro stimulation with candidate neoantigen peptide 3. The sequences come from cells cultured in vitro, collected from a patient treated with pembrolizumab. All receptors derive from an adult with mismatch repair-deficient cancer.

The chain carries TRBV29-1 and TRBJ2-3; TRBD1 might be the D (5 bases). Trimming removed 7 bases from V and 0 bases from J, with 17 bases in between. Germline CDR1 is SQVTM and CDR2 is ANQGSEA. The CDR3 has 15 amino acids. CDR3 sequence reads: CSGPQGHNSTDTQYF. Here the CDR3 DNA reads TGCAGCGGACCCCAGGGTCATAATAGCACAGATACGCAGTATTTT.

Remarks on this clone: The DNA is omitted, as the CDR3 cannot be located on it reliably, and the CDR3 follows TCRdb's listing. The chain has TRBV27 and TRBJ1-1; TRBD1 was called by the table and not checked on the DNA. Termini included, the CDR3 measures 13 amino acids. Germline V CDR1 and CDR2: MNHEY, SMNVEV (reference sequence). This CDR3 is CASSFGPGMEAFF.

CDR3 sequence reads: CASSLGPDSSGNTIYF. CDR3 DNA: TGCGCCAGCAGCTTGGGGCCCGACAGTTCTGGAAACACCATATATTTT. The V and J genes are TRBV5-1 and TRBJ1-3; possibly TRBD1 for D (5 bases). V shed 0 bases and J shed 1 base, with 11 bases lying between them. This CDR3 has 16 amino acids. Germline V gene sequence: CDR1 SGHRS, CDR2 YFSETQ.

This chain links TRBV5-6 with TRBJ2-5, with D possibly TRBD1 on 6 matching bases. V lost 3 bases to trimming and J lost 5 bases, with 11 bases between them. The CDR3 consists of 13 residues. Germline V CDR1 and CDR2: SGHDT, YYEEEE. This chain's CDR3 is CASSSGHYETQYF. Written as DNA, the CDR3 is TGTGCCAGCAGCTCGGGACACTACGAGACCCAGTACTTC. Based on the CDR3 plus reference TRBV5-6 and TRBJ2-5, the full variable domain is DAGVTQSPTHLIKTRGQQVTLRCSPKSGHDTVSWYQQALGQGPQFIFQYYEEEERQRGNFPDRFSGHQFPNYSSELNVNALLLGDSALYLCASSSGHYETQYFGPGTRLLVL.

The chain recombines TRBV9 with TRBJ1-3; possibly TRBD1 for D (5 bases). Trimming removed 3 bases from V and 7 bases from J, with 20 bases in between. Germline V lookup: CDR1 SGDLS, CDR2 YYNGEE. The length of the CDR3 is 16 residues. CDR3 in DNA: TGTGCCAGCAGCGCCCAAACCGGGGCCCTAGGGAACACCATATATTTT. Amino acids: CASSAQTGALGNTIYF.

The chain links TRBV28 to TRBJ1-2, with a possible D match to TRBD1 (5 bases). CDR3 length: 15 residues. CDR1 is MDHEN, CDR2 SYDVKM, per germline. V was trimmed by 3 bases and J by 2 bases, leaving 13 bases between them. CDR3 nucleotides: TGTGCCAGCAGTTTCCGCGGGGACGGAAACTATGGCTACACCTTC. Translated, it gives CASSFRGDGNYGYTF.

This chain links TRBV11-3 with TRBJ2-1, with no clear D. V was cut by 5 bases and J by 7 bases, with 9 bases left in between. The CDR3 covers 12 residues. Germline V gene lookup returns CDR1 SGHNT and CDR2 YENEEA. The CDR3, as DNA: TGTGCCAGCAGCCCAAGAACAAATGAGCAGTTCTTC. Amino acid sequence: CASSPRTNEQFF.

This rearrangement joins TRBV7-8 to TRBJ2-2; the match to TRBD2 covers 7 bases. This CDR3 is built from 17 residues. The V gene end was trimmed by 5 bases and the J gene end by 6 bases; junction bases not matched to a gene: 15. The germline V gene has CDR1 SGHVS and CDR2 FQNEAQ. The CDR3 nucleotides are TGTGCCAGCAGCCCCCTAGGTGGGGGGGAAGGGGCCGGGGAGCTGTTTTTT. Protein: CASSPLGGGEGAGELFF.

This clone has just one count. The rearrangement uses TRBV30 and TRBJ1-5; D is unresolved. CDR3 length: 13 amino acids. Germline-derived CDR1 and CDR2 are GTSNPN and SVGIG (reference sequence). Trimming cost V 3 bases and J 7 bases, with 13 bases left between them. The CDR3 region is CAWRVEVGQPQHF. CDR3 nucleotides: TGTGCCTGGAGGGTGGAGGTAGGACAGCCCCAGCATTTT.

The chain has TRBV6-1 and TRBJ2-3; 9 bases map to TRBD2. With V trimmed by 2 bases and J by 6 bases, 9 bases remained unmatched. This CDR3 contains 16 residues. CDR1 is MNHNS, CDR2 SASEGT, per germline. As DNA, the CDR3 is TGTGCCAGCAGTGAATTCGGCGGGAGGGTTGCGGATACGCAGTATTTT. Translating gives CASSEFGGRVADTQYF.

The chain recombines TRBV6-4 with TRBJ2-1; 11 bases are a match to TRBD2. J lost 4 bases, V lost 5 bases, and 4 bases had no gene match. The length of the CDR3 is 15 residues. The V gene's germline CDR1 is MRHNA and CDR2 SNTAGT. The CDR3 sequence: CASSTGTSGYNEQFF. CDR3 nucleotide sequence: TGTGCCAGCAGTACCGGGACTAGCGGTTACAATGAGCAGTTCTTC.

V usage is TRBV18 and J usage is TRBJ1-1; 7 bases map to TRBD1. From germline, CDR1 is KGHSH and CDR2 LQKENI. This CDR3 region has 16 residues. V was pared by 2 bases and J by 2 bases, with 8 bases of the junction left unmatched. The CDR3 is CASSPEAGQFNTEAFF. The DNA of the CDR3 is TGTGCCAGCTCACCAGAGGCGGGACAGTTCAACACTGAAGCTTTCTTT.

The gene calls are TRBV14 and TRBJ2-6, with TRBD1 identical over 7 bases. The germline gives CDR1 SGHDN, CDR2 FVKESK. V lost 5 bases and J lost 5; bases outside the gene matches: 12. The CDR3 is 17 residues long. The CDR3 nucleotides are TGTGCCAGCAGCTCCGGGACAGACCTGCGACGGGCCAACGTCCTGACTTTC. This codes for CASSSGTDLRRANVLTF.

The chain has TRBV5-1 and TRBJ2-2; possibly TRBD1 for D (6 bases). V shed 7 bases and J shed 3 bases, with 13 bases lying between them. This CDR3 region has 14 residues. Germline V CDR1 and CDR2: SGHRS, YFSETQ. The DNA for the CDR3 is TGCGCCAGCTCTCGGGCAGGGGACACCGGGGAGCTGTTTTTT. It specifies CASSRAGDTGELFF.

The CDR3 region is CASSLKTSGRASGANVLTF. The DNA for the CDR3 is TGTGCCAGCAGTTTAAAAACTAGCGGGAGGGCCTCTGGGGCCAACGTCCTGACTTTC. The chain carries TRBV27 and TRBJ2-6, with TRBD2 identical over 13 bases. CDR1 is MNHEY, CDR2 SMNVEV, per germline (reference sequence). The CDR3 totals 19 residues. The V segment lost 2 bases and the J segment 0 bases; nucleotides outside the gene matches: 4.

V and J are TRBV9 and TRBJ2-3; no definite D call. CDR1 and CDR2 (germline): SGDLS, YYNGEE. The CDR3 has 14 amino acids. Trimming cost V 0 bases and J 1 base, with 6 bases left between them. DNA of the CDR3: TGTGCCAGCAGCGTAGAGGCCGGCACAGATACGCAGTATTTT. Its protein is CASSVEAGTDTQYF.

This chain links TRBV19 with TRBJ1-5; no clear D gene. This CDR3 spans 12 amino acids. V dropped 5 bases and J dropped 5 bases, with 7 bases sitting between them. Germline V lookup: CDR1 LNHDA, CDR2 SQIVND (reference sequence). This CDR3 reads CASSPEDQPQHF. CDR3 DNA: TGTGCCAGTAGTCCCGAGGATCAGCCCCAGCATTTT.

On this clone itself: This is likely a read error, given that the CDR3 carries no conserved phenylalanine or tryptophan at its end. The DNA is omitted, as the CDR3 cannot be located on it reliably, and the CDR3 follows TCRdb's listing. Here the CDR3 reads CASTLGLI. The gene calls are TRBV23-1 and TRBJ2-7; the listed D gene, TRBD2, was not tested against the DNA. TRBV23-1 is recorded as an ORF, its role being uncertain. The CDR3 totals 8 residues, both ends included.

The rearrangement links TRBV2 to TRBJ2-7; 9 bases agree with TRBD1. Trimming removed 8 bases from V and 4 bases from J; junction bases left unmatched: 9. CDR1 and CDR2 (germline): SNHLY, FYNNEI. The CDR3 is 14 amino acids. Here the CDR3 DNA reads TGTGCCAGCCTAATCACGGGACAGGGTTACGAGCAGTACTTC. Its protein product is CASLITGQGYEQYF. Full variable domain (outside the CDR3, taken from reference TRBV2 and TRBJ2-7): EPEVTQTPSHQVTQMGQEVILRCVPISNHLYFYWYRQILGQKVEFLVSFYNNEISEKSEIFDDQFSVERPDGSNFTLKIRSTKLEDSAMYFCASLITGQGYEQYFGPGTRLTVT.

CDR3 loop: CGPRDLNTEAFF. CDR3 bases: TGTGGTCCCAGGGACCTGAACACTGAAGCTTTCTTT. The chain has TRBV5-3 and TRBJ1-1; TRBD1 might be the D (5 bases). TRBV5-3 is assigned to the ORF class and has an uncertain function. The CDR3 contains 12 residues.

The rearrangement joins TRBV5-1 to TRBJ1-2, with D possibly TRBD1 on 6 matching bases. The germline CDR1 and CDR2 sequences are SGHRS and YFSETQ. CDR3 length: 15 amino acids. The V end was cut by 2 bases, the J end by 0 bases, with 11 bases between. The CDR3 here is CASSFRGESNYGYTF. The CDR3 region has the DNA TGCGCCAGCAGCTTCAGGGGTGAATCTAACTATGGCTACACCTTC. Complete variable domain (other parts from reference TRBV5-1 and TRBJ1-2): KAGVTQTPRYLIKTRGQQVTLSCSPISGHRSVSWYQQTPGQGLQFLFEYFSETQRNKGNFPGRFSGRQFSNSRSEMNVSTLELGDSALYLCASSFRGESNYGYTFGSGTRLTVV.

The rearrangement joins TRBV2 to TRBJ1-2; unclear D gene. Per the germline V gene, CDR1 is SNHLY and CDR2 is FYNNEI. This CDR3 comprises 14 residues. The V gene lost 1 base and the J gene lost 4 bases, with 10 bases spanning the gap. For the CDR3, the DNA is TGTGCCAGCAGTGAAGGGACGGTCCTCTATGGCTACACCTTC. This gives the protein CASSEGTVLYGYTF. The complete variable domain, with remaining parts taken from reference TRBV2 and TRBJ1-2, reads EPEVTQTPSHQVTQMGQEVILRCVPISNHLYFYWYRQILGQKVEFLVSFYNNEISEKSEIFDDQFSVERPDGSNFTLKIRSTKLEDSAMYFCASSEGTVLYGYTFGSGTRLTVV.

The J gene is TRBJ2-5, the V gene TRBV5-1; TRBD1 agrees at 7 bases. Germline CDR1 reads SGHRS; CDR2 reads YFSETQ. Trimming took 2 bases from V and 5 from J; bases not matched to a gene: 6. CDR3 length: 14 residues. As DNA, the CDR3 is TGCGCCAGCAGCTTATCAGGGGGACGGGAGACCCAGTACTTC. The encoded protein is CASSLSGGRETQYF. Variable domain in full (rest from reference TRBV5-1 and TRBJ2-5): KAGVTQTPRYLIKTRGQQVTLSCSPISGHRSVSWYQQTPGQGLQFLFEYFSETQRNKGNFPGRFSGRQFSNSRSEMNVSTLELGDSALYLCASSLSGGRETQYFGPGTRLLVL.

The J gene is TRBJ2-3, the V gene TRBV13; D unresolved. Germline CDR1 reads PRHDT; CDR2 reads FYEKMQ (reference sequence). The ends were cut back, 4 bases at V and 1 base at J, with 12 bases in the middle. CDR3 length equals 15 residues. CDR3: CASSYTSAGTDTQYF. The DNA of the CDR3 is TGTGCCAGCAGCTACACCTCGGCGGGCACAGATACGCAGTATTTT.

V is TRBV11-2 and J is TRBJ2-1; D is ambiguous. The V end lost 2 bases, the J end lost 12 bases, and 14 bases lay between the germline ends. The CDR3 length is 13 residues. CDR1 is SGHAT and CDR2 is FQNNGV in the germline V gene. CDR3 in DNA: TGTGCCAGCAGCTTAAACGCCCCCGACGGGCAGTTCTTC. Residues: CASSLNAPDGQFF.

The chain has TRBV7-8 and TRBJ2-7; D might be TRBD2 (5 bases). Germline values: CDR1 SGHVS, CDR2 FQNEAQ. Trimming removed 5 bases from V and 3 bases from J, with 20 bases in between. CDR3 length: 16 residues. The CDR3 loop is CASSASPNQAGYEQYF. The CDR3 DNA follows: TGTGCCAGCAGCGCTTCCCCAAACCAGGCGGGCTACGAGCAGTACTTC. Looking up the rest from reference TRBV7-8 and TRBJ2-7 gives the full variable domain: GAGVSQSPRYKVAKRGQDVALRCDPISGHVSLFWYQQALGQGPEFLTYFQNEAQLDKSGLPSDRFFAERPEGSVSTLKIQRTQQEDSAVYLCASSASPNQAGYEQYFGPGTRLTVT.

The chain carries TRBV27 and TRBJ2-5; 8 bases agree with TRBD1. CDR3 length: 14 residues. Germline CDR1 and CDR2: MNHEY and SMNVEV (reference sequence). The ends lost 5 bases at V and 5 bases at J; junction bases unmatched: 7. CDR3 nucleotides: TGTGCCAGCAGTCCGCAGGGGGCGGCGGAGACCCAGTACTTC. It translates to CASSPQGAAETQYF.

This sequence joins TRBV28 and TRBJ1-2, with TRBD1 matching 8 bases. J gave up 4 bases and V 8 bases, and 18 bases lay outside the gene matches. Germline V gene data show CDR1 as MDHEN and CDR2 as SYDVKM. The CDR3 is 17 amino acids. CDR3 in DNA: TGTGCCAGCTGCGGGCAGGGGGCTACGAGATCCCTCTATGGCTACACCTTC. The encoded protein is CASCGQGATRSLYGYTF.

This chain uses TRBV27 with TRBJ2-1, with 13 bases fitting TRBD2. With V trimmed by 5 bases and J by 5 bases, 12 bases remained unmatched. Per germline, CDR1 MNHEY and CDR2 SMNVEV (reference sequence). The CDR3 contains 18 residues. The CDR3 DNA is TGTGCCAGCAGTCGGGGGGGGACTAGCGGGACTAGAGACAATGAGCAGTTCTTC. It codes for CASSRGGTSGTRDNEQFF.

The rearrangement links TRBV14 to TRBJ2-1; the D is unclear. With 0 bases removed from V and 3 bases from J, the gap between germline ends came to 12 bases. The length of the CDR3 is 16 residues. Germline lookup yields CDR1 SGHDN and CDR2 FVKESK. The CDR3 reads CASSQDTERFYNEQFF. As DNA, the CDR3 is TGTGCCAGCAGCCAAGATACCGAAAGGTTCTACAATGAGCAGTTCTTC.

This clone is a singleton in its sample. The chain combines TRBV28 with TRBJ1-2; 10 nucleotides line up with TRBD1. Trimming cost V 4 bases and J 8 bases; bases outside gene matches: 10. This CDR3 has 15 amino acids. Germline CDR1 reads MDHEN; CDR2 reads SYDVKM. CDR3 loop: CASSSGGQGLEGYTF. In DNA form, the CDR3 reads TGTGCCAGCAGTTCTGGGGGACAGGGGTTGGAGGGCTACACCTTC.

The J gene is TRBJ1-1, the V gene TRBV4-2; TRBD1 aligns across 9 bases. Germline trimming cut 1 base from V and 8 bases from J; bases unmatched to any gene: 5. The CDR3 has 14 residues. CDR1 is LGHNA, CDR2 YNFKEQ, per germline. In DNA, the CDR3 is TGTGCCAGCAGCCAAGGACAGGGGGATGGGGAAGCTTTCTTT. This gives the protein CASSQGQGDGEAFF.